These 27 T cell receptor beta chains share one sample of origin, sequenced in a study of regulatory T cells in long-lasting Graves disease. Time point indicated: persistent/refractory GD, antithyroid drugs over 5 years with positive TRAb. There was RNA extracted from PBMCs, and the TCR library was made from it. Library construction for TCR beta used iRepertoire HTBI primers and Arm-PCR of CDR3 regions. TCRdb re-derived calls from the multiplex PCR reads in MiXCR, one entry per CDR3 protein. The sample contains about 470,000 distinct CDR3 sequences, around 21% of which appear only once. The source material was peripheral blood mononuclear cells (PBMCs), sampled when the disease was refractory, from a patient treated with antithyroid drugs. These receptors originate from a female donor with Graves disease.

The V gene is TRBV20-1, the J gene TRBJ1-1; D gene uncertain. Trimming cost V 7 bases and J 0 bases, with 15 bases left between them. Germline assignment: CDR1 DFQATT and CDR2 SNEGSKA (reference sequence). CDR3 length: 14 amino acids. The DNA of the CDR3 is TGCAGTGTGGAGGTGCCGGGAATGAACACTGAAGCTTTCTTT. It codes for CSVEVPGMNTEAFF.

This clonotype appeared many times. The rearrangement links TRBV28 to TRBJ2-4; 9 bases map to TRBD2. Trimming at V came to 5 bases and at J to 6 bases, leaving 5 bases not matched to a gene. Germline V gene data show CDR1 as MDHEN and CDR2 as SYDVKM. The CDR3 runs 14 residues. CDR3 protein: CASSPGLAPNIQYF. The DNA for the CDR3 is TGTGCCAGCAGTCCAGGACTAGCGCCAAACATTCAGTACTTC.

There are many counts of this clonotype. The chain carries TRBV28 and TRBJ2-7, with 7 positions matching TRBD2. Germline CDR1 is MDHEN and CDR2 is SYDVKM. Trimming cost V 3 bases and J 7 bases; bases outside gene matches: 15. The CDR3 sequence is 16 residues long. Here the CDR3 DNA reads TGTGCCAGCAGTTTCCCCCTTGAGGGAGGGCCGGGAGAGCAGTACTTC. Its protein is CASSFPLEGGPGEQYF.

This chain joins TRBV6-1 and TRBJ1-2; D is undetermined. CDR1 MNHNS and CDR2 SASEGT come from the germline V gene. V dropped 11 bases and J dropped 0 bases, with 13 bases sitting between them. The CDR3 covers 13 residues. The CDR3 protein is CAGMGDTNYGYTF. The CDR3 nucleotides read TGTGCCGGGATGGGAGATACTAACTATGGCTACACCTTC.

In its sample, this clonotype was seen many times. The CDR3 bases are TGTGCTAGTGGTTTGGGGGCCCCGAACACTGAAGCTTTCTTT. It translates to CASGLGAPNTEAFF. The rearrangement uses TRBV12-5 and TRBJ1-1; D is ambiguous. CDR1 is LGHNT and CDR2 is FRNRAP in the germline V gene. V shed 1 base and J shed 1 base, with 7 bases lying between them. CDR3 length: 14 amino acids.

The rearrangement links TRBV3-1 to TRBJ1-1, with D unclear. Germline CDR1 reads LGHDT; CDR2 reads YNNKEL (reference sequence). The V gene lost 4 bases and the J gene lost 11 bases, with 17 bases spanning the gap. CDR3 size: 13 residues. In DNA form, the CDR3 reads TGTGCCAGCAGCCCGAAGTGGGGTCTTGGGGCTTTCTTT. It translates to CASSPKWGLGAFF.

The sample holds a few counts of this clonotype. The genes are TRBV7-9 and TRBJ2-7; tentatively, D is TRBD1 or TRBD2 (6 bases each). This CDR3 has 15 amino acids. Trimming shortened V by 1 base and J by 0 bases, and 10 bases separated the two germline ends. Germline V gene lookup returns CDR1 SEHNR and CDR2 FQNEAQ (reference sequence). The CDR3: CASSLGGDISYEQYF. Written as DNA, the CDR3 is TGTGCCAGCAGCTTAGGCGGGGACATCTCCTACGAGCAGTACTTC.

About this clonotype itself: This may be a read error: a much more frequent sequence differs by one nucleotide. The CDR3 DNA is TGTGCCAGCAGTATCGACAGTAACACTGAAGCTTTCTTT. This codes for CASSIDSNTEAFF. J is TRBJ1-1 and V is TRBV27; D is perhaps TRBD1 (5 bases). The ends were cut back, 5 bases at V and 2 bases at J, with 9 bases in the middle. The CDR3 covers 13 residues. Germline CDR1 is MNHEY and CDR2 is SMNVEV (reference sequence).

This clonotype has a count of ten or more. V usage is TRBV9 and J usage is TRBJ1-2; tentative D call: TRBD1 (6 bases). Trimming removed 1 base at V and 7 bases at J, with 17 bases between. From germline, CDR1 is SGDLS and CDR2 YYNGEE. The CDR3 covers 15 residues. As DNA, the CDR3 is TGTGCCAGCAGCGTATTATCGGACAGCTCCTTTGGCTACACCTTC. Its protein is CASSVLSDSSFGYTF.

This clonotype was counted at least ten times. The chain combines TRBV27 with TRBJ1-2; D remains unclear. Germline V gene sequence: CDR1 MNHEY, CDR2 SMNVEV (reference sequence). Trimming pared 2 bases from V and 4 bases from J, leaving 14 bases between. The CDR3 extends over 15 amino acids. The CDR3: CASSLGRVSLYGYTF. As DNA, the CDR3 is TGTGCCAGCAGTTTAGGCCGGGTTTCCCTCTATGGCTACACCTTC.

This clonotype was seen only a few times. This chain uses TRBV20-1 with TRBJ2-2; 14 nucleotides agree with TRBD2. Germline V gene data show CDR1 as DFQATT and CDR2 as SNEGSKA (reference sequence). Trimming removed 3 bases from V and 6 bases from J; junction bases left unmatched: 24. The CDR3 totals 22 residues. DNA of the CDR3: TGCAGTGCTAGCGGGCTCCCTTCTGGGACTAGCGGGAGTTATTGGGACGCCGGGGAGCTGTTTTTT. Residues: CSASGLPSGTSGSYWDAGELFF.

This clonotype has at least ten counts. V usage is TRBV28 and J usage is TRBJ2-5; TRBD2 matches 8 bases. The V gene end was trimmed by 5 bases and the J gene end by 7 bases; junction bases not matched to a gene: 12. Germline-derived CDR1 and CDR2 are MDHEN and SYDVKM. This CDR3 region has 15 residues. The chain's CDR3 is CASSRLALLPRTQYF. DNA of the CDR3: TGTGCCAGCAGTAGACTAGCGCTACTCCCCAGGACCCAGTACTTC.

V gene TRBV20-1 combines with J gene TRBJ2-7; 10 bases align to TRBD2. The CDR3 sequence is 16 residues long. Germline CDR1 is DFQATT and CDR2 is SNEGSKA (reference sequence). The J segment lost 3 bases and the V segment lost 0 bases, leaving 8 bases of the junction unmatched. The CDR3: CSARDPSGRAHYEQYF. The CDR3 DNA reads TGCAGTGCTAGAGATCCCAGCGGGAGGGCCCACTACGAGCAGTACTTC.

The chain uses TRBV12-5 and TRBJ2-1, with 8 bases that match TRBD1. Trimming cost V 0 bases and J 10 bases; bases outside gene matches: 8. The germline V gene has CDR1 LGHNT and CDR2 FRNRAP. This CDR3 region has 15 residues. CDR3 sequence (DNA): TGTGCTAGTGGTTTGGTACAGGGGGTCGACTTCGAGCAGTTCTTC. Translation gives CASGLVQGVDFEQFF. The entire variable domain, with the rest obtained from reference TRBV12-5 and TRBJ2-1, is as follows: DARVTQTPRHKVTEMGQEVTMRCQPILGHNTVFWYRQTMMQGLELLAYFRNRAPLDDSGMPKDRFSAEMPDATLATLKIQPSEPRDSAVYFCASGLVQGVDFEQFFGPGTRLTVL.

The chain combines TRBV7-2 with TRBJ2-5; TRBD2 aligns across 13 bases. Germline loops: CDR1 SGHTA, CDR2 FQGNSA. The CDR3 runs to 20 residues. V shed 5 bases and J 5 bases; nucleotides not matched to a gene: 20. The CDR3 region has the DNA TGTGCCAGCAGCCCCCCCCTCGCTACTAGCGGGAGGGCCGGAGGGGAGACCCAGTACTTC. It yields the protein CASSPPLATSGRAGGETQYF.

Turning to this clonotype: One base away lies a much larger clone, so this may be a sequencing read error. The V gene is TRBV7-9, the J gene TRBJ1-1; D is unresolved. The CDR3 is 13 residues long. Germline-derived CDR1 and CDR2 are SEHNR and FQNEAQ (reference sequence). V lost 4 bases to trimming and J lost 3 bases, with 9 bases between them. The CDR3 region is CASSSTMDTEAFF. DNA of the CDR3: TGTGCCAGCAGCTCCACGATGGACACTGAAGCTTTCTTT.

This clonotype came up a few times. The CDR3 DNA sequence: TGCGCCAGCAGCTTGGCCGGGACAGGGTACACTGAAGCTTTCTTT. Translated: CASSLAGTGYTEAFF. This chain links TRBV5-1 with TRBJ1-1; TRBD1 aligns across 9 bases. V lost 0 bases and J lost 3; bases outside the gene matches: 3. Germline V gene sequence: CDR1 SGHRS, CDR2 YFSETQ. The CDR3 loop spans 15 amino acids.

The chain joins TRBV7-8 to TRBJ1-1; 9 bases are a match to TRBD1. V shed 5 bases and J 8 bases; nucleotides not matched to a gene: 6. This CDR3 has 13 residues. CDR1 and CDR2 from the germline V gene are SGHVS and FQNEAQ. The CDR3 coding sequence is TGTGCCAGCAGCCGAGACAGGGGGTTCGAAGCTTTCTTT. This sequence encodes CASSRDRGFEAFF.

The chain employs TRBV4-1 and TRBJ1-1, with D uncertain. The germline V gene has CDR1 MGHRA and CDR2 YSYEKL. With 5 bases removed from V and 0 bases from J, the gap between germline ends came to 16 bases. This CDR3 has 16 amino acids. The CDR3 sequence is CASSDDFRTLNTEAFF. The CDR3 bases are TGCGCCAGCAGCGACGACTTCCGGACTCTGAACACTGAAGCTTTCTTT.

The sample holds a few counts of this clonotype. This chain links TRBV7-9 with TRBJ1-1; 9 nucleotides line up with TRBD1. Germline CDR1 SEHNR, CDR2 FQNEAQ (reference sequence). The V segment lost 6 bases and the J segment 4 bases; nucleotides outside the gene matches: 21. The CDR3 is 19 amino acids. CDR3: CASSLNRVKTQGAGTEAFF. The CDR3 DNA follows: TGTGCCAGCAGTTTAAACCGCGTTAAAACACAGGGGGCTGGCACTGAAGCTTTCTTT.

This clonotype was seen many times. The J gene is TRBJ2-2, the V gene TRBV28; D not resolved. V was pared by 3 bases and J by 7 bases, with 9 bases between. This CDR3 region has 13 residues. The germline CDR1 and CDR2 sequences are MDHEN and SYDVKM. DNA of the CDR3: TGTGCCAGCAGTTTCGGTAATAGCGGGGAGCTGTTTTTT. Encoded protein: CASSFGNSGELFF.

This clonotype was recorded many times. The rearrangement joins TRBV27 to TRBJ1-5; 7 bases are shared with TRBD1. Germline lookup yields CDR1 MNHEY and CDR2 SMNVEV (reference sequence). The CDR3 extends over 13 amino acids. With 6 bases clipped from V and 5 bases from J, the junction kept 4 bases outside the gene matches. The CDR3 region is CASSRQGHQPQHF. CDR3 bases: TGTGCCAGCAGCCGACAGGGTCATCAGCCCCAGCATTTT.

The CDR3 region is CASSLRLAGATGELFF. In DNA, the CDR3 is TGTGCCAGCAGCTTACGGCTAGCGGGAGCCACCGGGGAGCTGTTTTTT. The chain joins TRBV13 to TRBJ2-2, with 10 bases matching TRBD2. J gave up 4 bases and V 2 bases, and 4 bases lay outside the gene matches. Germline V lookup: CDR1 PRHDT, CDR2 FYEKMQ (reference sequence). CDR3 size: 16 residues.

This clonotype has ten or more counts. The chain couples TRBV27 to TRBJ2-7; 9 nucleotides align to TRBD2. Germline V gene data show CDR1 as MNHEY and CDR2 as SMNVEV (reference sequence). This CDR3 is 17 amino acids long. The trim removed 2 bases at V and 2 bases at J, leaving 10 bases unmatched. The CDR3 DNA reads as TGTGCCAGCAGTTTACACGCCCGACTAGCGGACCCCTACGAGCAGTACTTC. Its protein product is CASSLHARLADPYEQYF.

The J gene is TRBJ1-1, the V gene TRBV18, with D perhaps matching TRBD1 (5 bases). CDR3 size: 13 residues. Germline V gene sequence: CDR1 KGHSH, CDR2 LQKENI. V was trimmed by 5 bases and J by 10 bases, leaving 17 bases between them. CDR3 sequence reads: CASSTGRSPGAFF. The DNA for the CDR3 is TGTGCCAGCTCAACGGGACGATCCCCCGGAGCTTTCTTT.

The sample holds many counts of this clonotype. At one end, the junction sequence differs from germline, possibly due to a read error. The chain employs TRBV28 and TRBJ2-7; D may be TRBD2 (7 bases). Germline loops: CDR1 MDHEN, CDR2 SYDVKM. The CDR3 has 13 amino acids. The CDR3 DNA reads TGTGCCGGCAGGGCGGGGGCCATTGGCGAGCAGTACTTC. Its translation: CAGRAGAIGEQYF.

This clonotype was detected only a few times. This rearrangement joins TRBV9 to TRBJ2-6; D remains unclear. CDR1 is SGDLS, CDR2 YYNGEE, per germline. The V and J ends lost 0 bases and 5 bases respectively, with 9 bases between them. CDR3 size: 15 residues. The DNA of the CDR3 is TGTGCCAGCAGCGTAGGAGCCCGGTGGGCCAACGTCCTGACTTTC. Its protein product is CASSVGARWANVLTF.